This passage covers 24 T cell receptor beta chains from one sample sequenced in a study of blood T cell repertoires in COVID-19. Libraries were prepared by immunoSEQ multiplex PCR; TCRdb keeps only in-frame clonotypes and omits some of them. The sample shows tens of thousands of clones, around 90% of them seen only once. The sequenced sample consisted of peripheral blood. The receptors were sampled from a human donor in a cohort sampled during active COVID-19.

The rearrangement uses TRBV5-6 and TRBJ1-5, with D tentatively TRBD1 (5 bases). The V end lost 4 bases, the J end lost 0 bases, and 11 bases lay between the germline ends. CDR3 size: 15 residues. Germline V CDR1 and CDR2: SGHDT, YYEEEE. CDR3 region: CASSGAGFSNQPQHF. CDR3 nucleotides: TGTGCCAGCAGCGGTGCAGGGTTTAGCAATCAGCCCCAGCATTTT.

The gene calls are TRBV6-6 and TRBJ1-6; D not certain. Germline CDR1 reads MNHNY; CDR2 reads SVGAGI (reference sequence). The V end was cut by 8 bases, the J end by 6 bases, with 11 bases between. This CDR3 contains 13 residues. The CDR3 region is CASRWEFNSPLHF. CDR3 coding DNA: TGTGCCAGCCGTTGGGAGTTTAATTCACCCCTCCACTTT.

This clone has a handful of counts. V is TRBV6-5 and J is TRBJ1-3; TRBD1 might be the D (6 bases). CDR1 and CDR2 from the germline V gene are MNHEY and SVGAGI. The germline V and J ends were trimmed by 4 bases and 8 bases, with 15 bases remaining between them. The CDR3 contains 14 residues. CDR3: CASSSILQGDTIYF. The CDR3 DNA reads as TGTGCCAGCAGTTCTATTCTACAGGGAGACACCATATATTTT.

The rearrangement links TRBV25-1 to TRBJ1-4, with D uncertain. The germline CDR1 and CDR2 sequences are MGHDK and SYGVNS. V was clipped by 2 bases and J by 2 bases, with 18 bases between them. The CDR3 loop spans 18 amino acids. The CDR3 protein is CASSERIDSLVTNEKLFF. The CDR3 nucleotides are TGTGCCAGCAGTGAAAGAATAGACTCCCTGGTGACTAATGAAAAACTGTTTTTT.

The chain joins TRBV9 to TRBJ2-1; the D gene is possibly TRBD1 (6 bases). The CDR3 extends over 15 amino acids. The V end was cut by 3 bases, the J end by 2 bases, with 12 bases between. CDR1 is SGDLS, CDR2 YYNGEE, per germline. CDR3 residues: CASSDRDLTYNEQFF. CDR3 bases: TGTGCCAGCAGCGACAGGGACCTCACCTACAATGAGCAGTTCTTC.

The chain recombines TRBV19 with TRBJ1-1; D unclear. Germline values: CDR1 LNHDA, CDR2 SQIVND (reference sequence). V was trimmed by 5 bases and J by 6 bases, leaving 13 bases between them. This CDR3 is built from 13 residues. The CDR3 sequence: CASSDRGWAEAFF. CDR3 sequence (DNA): TGTGCCAGTAGTGATCGGGGTTGGGCTGAAGCTTTCTTT.

The CDR3 spells CASSLARRVTEAFF. Here the CDR3 DNA reads TGTGCCAGCAGCTTGGCCCGTCGAGTCACTGAAGCTTTCTTT. The chain has TRBV5-8 and TRBJ1-1; no firm D call. The V gene lost 0 bases and the J gene lost 4 bases, with 10 bases spanning the gap. This CDR3 is built from 14 residues. Germline V gives CDR1 SGHTS, CDR2 YDEGEE.

This chain uses TRBV19 with TRBJ1-6, with 11 nucleotides matching TRBD1. After removal of 9 bases from V and 10 bases from J, the junction contained 5 bases not matched to a gene. This CDR3 has 13 residues. The V gene's germline CDR1 is LNHDA and CDR2 SQIVND (reference sequence). CDR3 sequence: CASRTGGGSPLHF. Written as DNA, the CDR3 is TGTGCCAGCAGGACAGGGGGCGGATCACCCCTCCACTTT. The full variable domain, completed using reference TRBV19 and TRBJ1-6, is DGGITQSPKYLFRKEGQNVTLSCEQNLNHDAMYWYRQDPGQGLRLIYYSQIVNDFQKGDIAEGYSVSREKKESFPLTVTSAQKNPTAFYLCASRTGGGSPLHFGNGTRLTVT.

The V and J genes are TRBV7-8 and TRBJ1-3; D gene uncertain. Germline loops: CDR1 SGHVS, CDR2 FQNEAQ. The CDR3 runs 19 residues. V shed 1 base and J shed 0 bases, with 19 bases lying between them. This CDR3 is CASSLVSDQPGNSGNTIYF. The CDR3 nucleotides are TGTGCCAGCAGCTTAGTATCGGACCAGCCGGGAAACTCTGGAAACACCATATATTTT.

The chain joins TRBV3-1 (or the pseudogene TRBV3-2) to TRBJ1-6, with D unclear. Trimming stripped 0 bases from V and 7 bases from J, with 10 bases between. Per germline, CDR1 LGHDT and CDR2 YNNKEL (reference sequence). This CDR3 is 15 amino acids long. In nucleotides, the CDR3 is TGTGCCAGCAGCCAAGATGTAGTTCCGAATTCACCCCTCCACTTT. Its translation: CASSQDVVPNSPLHF.

This clone was detected a few times. The chain is built from TRBV10-3 and TRBJ1-4; 7 bases match TRBD1. V shed 0 bases and J 3 bases; nucleotides not matched to a gene: 4. This CDR3 contains 16 residues. Germline CDR1 and CDR2: ENHRY and SYGVKD. Here the CDR3 DNA reads TGTGCCATCAGTGAGTCTCGACAGGGACCTAATGAAAAACTGTTTTTT. Its protein product is CAISESRQGPNEKLFF.

The chain joins TRBV27 to TRBJ1-1; D is ambiguous. The CDR3 sequence is 15 residues long. Trimming left V 2 bases short and J 5 bases short, with 15 bases between. The germline V gene has CDR1 MNHEY and CDR2 SMNVEV (reference sequence). CDR3 DNA sequence: TGTGCCAGCAGTTTAGTCCCCGGTACCCTTACTGAAGCTTTCTTT. This sequence encodes CASSLVPGTLTEAFF.

In nucleotides, the CDR3 is TGTGCCAGCAGCCATCCACAGGGGACGGAGGGAAACACCATATATTTT. This codes for CASSHPQGTEGNTIYF. The rearrangement uses TRBV4-2 and TRBJ1-3; 7 nucleotides agree with TRBD1. The CDR3 runs to 16 residues. Germline-derived CDR1 and CDR2 are LGHNA and YNFKEQ. V trimming: 3 bases; J trimming: 4 bases; junction bases outside the gene matches: 9.

This clone appeared a few times. The chain combines TRBV12-3 or TRBV12-4 with TRBJ1-6; no definite D call. The length of the CDR3 is 13 residues. Trimming took off 4 bases at V and 9 bases at J, with 10 bases between the two ends. Here the CDR3 DNA reads TGTGCCAGCAGTTATCCACTAGGTTCACCCCTCCACTTT. Translating gives CASSYPLGSPLHF.

The chain is built from TRBV7-8 and TRBJ1-1; possible D gene TRBD1, 6 bases. The CDR3 has 14 residues. Germline V gene data show CDR1 as SGHVS and CDR2 as FQNEAQ. V lost 2 bases, J lost 1 base, and 8 bases lay in between. The CDR3 nucleotides read TGTGCCAGCAGCTTATTAGGGGGGAACACTGAAGCTTTCTTT. Translated: CASSLLGGNTEAFF.

V usage is TRBV29-1 and J usage is TRBJ1-1, with TRBD1 matching over 7 bases. Germline CDR1 and CDR2: SQVTM and ANQGSEA. The CDR3 has 13 amino acids. Losses at the gene ends were 6 bases for V and 0 bases for J; bases not matched to a gene: 4. This chain's CDR3 is CSVSQGLNTEAFF. CDR3 coding DNA: TGCAGCGTCTCACAGGGGCTGAACACTGAAGCTTTCTTT.

V and J are TRBV7-8 and TRBJ2-7; D unresolved. Germline V gene sequence: CDR1 SGHVS, CDR2 FQNEAQ. V shed 3 bases and J shed 6 bases, with 12 bases lying between them. The CDR3 runs 13 residues. In nucleotides, the CDR3 is TGTGCCAGCAGCTTGACACCTTTCAGCGAGCAGTACTTC. Its protein is CASSLTPFSEQYF.

The V and J genes are TRBV10-2 and TRBJ2-7; D perhaps matches TRBD1 (6 bases). Germline CDR1 is WSHSY and CDR2 is SAAADI. V lost 6 bases and J 3 bases, leaving 12 bases between the germline ends. The CDR3 is made up of 13 amino acids. CDR3 loop: CASSPTGNYEQYF. Written as DNA, the CDR3 is TGCGCCAGCAGCCCGACAGGCAACTACGAGCAGTACTTC.

This clone was observed a single time. This chain uses TRBV5-1 with TRBJ2-7; 8 nucleotides line up with TRBD2. CDR3 length: 15 amino acids. In germline, CDR1 is SGHRS, CDR2 YFSETQ. V shed 3 bases and J 1 base; nucleotides not matched to a gene: 6. CDR3 nucleotide sequence: TGCGCCAGCAGCTCCGGGGGGGCACGTTCCTACGAGCAGTACTTC. It codes for CASSSGGARSYEQYF.

This rearrangement joins TRBV9 to TRBJ2-4; 8 nucleotides match TRBD2. Germline CDR1 SGDLS, CDR2 YYNGEE. V lost 1 base to trimming and J lost 6 bases; unmatched junction nucleotides: 3. The CDR3 spans 14 residues. This CDR3 reads CASSVRGGGNIQYF. The CDR3 region has the DNA TGTGCCAGCAGCGTACGGGGGGGCGGAAACATTCAGTACTTC.

The rearrangement joins TRBV7-9 to TRBJ1-4, with D possibly TRBD1 on 6 matching bases. V dropped 2 bases and J dropped 3 bases, with 10 bases sitting between them. Per germline, CDR1 SEHNR and CDR2 FQNEAQ (reference sequence). This CDR3 is 15 amino acids long. The CDR3 protein is CASSLMGAANEKLFF. The CDR3 DNA sequence: TGTGCCAGCAGCTTAATGGGGGCGGCTAATGAAAAACTGTTTTTT.

The CDR3 protein is CASSYGQGSAEAFF. The CDR3 bases are TGTGCCAGCAGTTACGGACAGGGGAGCGCTGAAGCTTTCTTT. The chain combines TRBV6-6 with TRBJ1-1; 9 positions match TRBD1. In germline, CDR1 is MNHNY, CDR2 SVGAGI (reference sequence). V lost 2 bases to trimming and J lost 6 bases; unmatched junction nucleotides: 4. CDR3 size: 14 residues.

V and J are TRBV5-4 and TRBJ1-2; 9 bases map to TRBD1. V lost 0 bases, J lost 8 bases, and 2 bases stayed unmatched. This CDR3 has 13 residues. Germline lookup yields CDR1 SGHNT and CDR2 YYREEE (reference sequence). Here the CDR3 DNA reads TGTGCCAGCAGCTTGGGGACAGGGGACGGCTACACCTTC. This gives the protein CASSLGTGDGYTF.

The chain carries TRBV5-4 and TRBJ2-3; TRBD2 agrees at 11 bases. The CDR3 is made up of 16 amino acids. Germline lookup yields CDR1 SGHNT and CDR2 YYREEE (reference sequence). V shed 1 base and J 2 bases; nucleotides not matched to a gene: 3. The chain's CDR3 is CASSLRLAGYTDTQYF. The CDR3 DNA is TGTGCCAGCAGCTTGAGACTAGCGGGGTACACAGATACGCAGTATTTT.